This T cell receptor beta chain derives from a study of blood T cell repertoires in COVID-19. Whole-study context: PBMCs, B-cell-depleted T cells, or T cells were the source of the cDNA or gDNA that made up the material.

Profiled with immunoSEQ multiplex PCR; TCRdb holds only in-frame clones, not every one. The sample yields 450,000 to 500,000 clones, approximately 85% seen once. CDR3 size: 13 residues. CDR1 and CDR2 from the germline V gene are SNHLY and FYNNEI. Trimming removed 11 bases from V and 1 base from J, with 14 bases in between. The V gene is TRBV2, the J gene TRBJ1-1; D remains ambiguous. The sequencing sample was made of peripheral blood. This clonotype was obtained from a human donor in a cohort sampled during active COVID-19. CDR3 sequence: CAHTRSSNTEAFF. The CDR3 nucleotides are TGTGCCCATACGAGATCCTCGAACACTGAAGCTTTCTTT. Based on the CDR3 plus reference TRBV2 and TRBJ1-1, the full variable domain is EPEVTQTPSHQVTQMGQEVILRCVPISNHLYFYWYRQILGQKVEFLVSFYNNEISEKSEIFDDQFSVERPDGSNFTLKIRSTKLEDSAMYFCAHTRSSNTEAFFGQGTRLTVV.